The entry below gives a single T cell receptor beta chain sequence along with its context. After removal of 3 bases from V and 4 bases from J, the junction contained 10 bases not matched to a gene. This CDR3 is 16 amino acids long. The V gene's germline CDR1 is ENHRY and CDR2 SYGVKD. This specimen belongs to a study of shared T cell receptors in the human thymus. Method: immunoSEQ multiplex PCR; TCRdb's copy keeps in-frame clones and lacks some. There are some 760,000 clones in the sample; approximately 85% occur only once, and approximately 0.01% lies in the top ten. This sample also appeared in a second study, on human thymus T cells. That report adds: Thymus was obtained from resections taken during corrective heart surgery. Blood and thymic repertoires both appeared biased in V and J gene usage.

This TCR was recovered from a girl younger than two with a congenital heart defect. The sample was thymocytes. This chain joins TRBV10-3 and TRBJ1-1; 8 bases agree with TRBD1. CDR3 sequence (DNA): TGTGCCATCAGTGACTCGGACAGGGCTAGAGTCACTGAAGCTTTCTTT. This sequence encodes CAISDSDRARVTEAFF.